A single sample gave rise to the 17 T cell receptor beta chains below, sequenced in a study of blood T cell repertoires in COVID-19. Method: immunoSEQ multiplex PCR; TCRdb's copy keeps in-frame clones and lacks some. The sample consists of approximately 190,000 clones, around 84% of them appearing once. Sequenced sample: peripheral blood. These receptors were collected from a human donor in a cohort sampled during active COVID-19.

There are a few counts of this clone. The chain carries TRBV5-1 and TRBJ2-2, with TRBD1 matching over 9 bases. Germline V gene lookup returns CDR1 SGHRS and CDR2 YFSETQ. Trimming at V came to 3 bases and at J to 4 bases, leaving 10 bases not matched to a gene. The CDR3 loop spans 17 amino acids. CDR3 residues: CASSSSGQGLTTGELFF. CDR3 nucleotides: TGCGCCAGCAGCTCCTCGGGACAGGGCTTGACCACCGGGGAGCTGTTTTTT.

The V call is TRBV3-1 (or the pseudogene TRBV3-2), the J call TRBJ1-2; maybe TRBD1 (5 bases). The germline V gene has CDR1 LGHDT and CDR2 YNNKEL (reference sequence). Trimming shortened V by 1 base and J by 0 bases, and 9 bases separated the two germline ends. The CDR3 sequence is 15 residues long. The CDR3 sequence: CASSQAPGTNYGYTF. The CDR3 DNA follows: TGTGCCAGCAGCCAAGCCCCAGGGACTAACTATGGCTACACCTTC.

Note on this clone: Other DNA sequences in this specimen translate into the identical CDR3. The chain combines TRBV6-5 with TRBJ1-1, with D uncertain. The germline V gene encodes CDR1 MNHEY and CDR2 SVGAGI. V lost 6 bases to trimming and J lost 1 base, with 9 bases between them. This CDR3 spans 13 amino acids. CDR3 DNA sequence: TGTGCCAGCAGGGTGACGGGGAACACTGAAGCTTTCTTT. Translating gives CASRVTGNTEAFF.

CDR3 residues: CASSERTGAYNEQFF. The CDR3 DNA reads TGTGCCAGCAGTGAACGGACAGGGGCCTACAATGAGCAGTTCTTC. The genes are TRBV2 and TRBJ2-1; 9 bases are shared with TRBD1. The length of the CDR3 is 15 residues. Germline V gene data show CDR1 as SNHLY and CDR2 as FYNNEI. The ends lost 2 bases at V and 2 bases at J; junction bases unmatched: 1. The whole variable domain, filled in from reference TRBV2 and TRBJ2-1, reads EPEVTQTPSHQVTQMGQEVILRCVPISNHLYFYWYRQILGQKVEFLVSFYNNEISEKSEIFDDQFSVERPDGSNFTLKIRSTKLEDSAMYFCASSERTGAYNEQFFGPGTRLTVL.

This clone was seen just once. The chain links TRBV11-2 to TRBJ1-1; TRBD1 matches 7 bases. CDR3 length equals 13 residues. In germline, CDR1 is SGHAT, CDR2 FQNNGV. Trimming took 7 bases from V and 1 from J; bases not matched to a gene: 3. CDR3 nucleotide sequence: TGTGCCAGCACCCGGACAGGGAACACTGAAGCTTTCTTT. Its translation is CASTRTGNTEAFF.

The V gene is TRBV12-3 or TRBV12-4, the J gene TRBJ1-1; a weak D match, TRBD1 (5 bases). The V gene lost 2 bases and the J gene lost 6 bases, with 7 bases spanning the gap. The CDR3 sequence is 12 residues long. CDR3 region: CASSLRGPEAFF. Written as DNA, the CDR3 is TGTGCCAGCAGTTTAAGGGGCCCTGAAGCTTTCTTT.

The CDR3 reads CASTPWTGYTDTQYF. The CDR3 DNA follows: TGTGCCAGCACCCCCTGGACAGGGTACACAGATACGCAGTATTTT. The chain recombines TRBV27 with TRBJ2-3, with 8 bases lining up with TRBD1. The germline V gene has CDR1 MNHEY and CDR2 SMNVEV (reference sequence). This CDR3 comprises 15 residues. The junction had 8 bases not matched to a gene; V was cut back by 7 bases and J by 2 bases.

V and J are TRBV7-9 and TRBJ1-6, with TRBD1 matching over 7 bases. V lost 5 bases and J lost 9; bases outside the gene matches: 10. Germline V gene data show CDR1 as SEHNR and CDR2 as FQNEAQ (reference sequence). The CDR3 has 15 residues. CDR3 residues: CASSPLTDRASPLHF. CDR3 sequence (DNA): TGTGCCAGCAGCCCCCTAACCGACAGGGCTTCACCCCTCCACTTT.

As to this clone: The junction departs from the called germline gene at one end, perhaps through a read error. The chain joins TRBV2 to TRBJ1-2, with a weak D call TRBD1 (5 bases). CDR3 size: 13 residues. Germline V lookup: CDR1 SNHLY, CDR2 FYNNEI. This CDR3 reads CASRPTGDSAPIF. Written as DNA, the CDR3 is TGTGCCAGCAGACCTACCGGGGACTCCGCTCCGATCTTC.

V gene TRBV9 combines with J gene TRBJ2-1; 10 positions agree with TRBD2. The CDR3 sequence is 18 residues long. V lost 1 base, J lost 4 bases, and 11 bases stayed unmatched. Per the germline V gene, CDR1 is SGDLS and CDR2 is YYNGEE. The CDR3 coding sequence is TGTGCCAGCAGCGTACCCTCTAGAGCGGGGGGGGATTACAATGAGCAGTTCTTC. The encoded protein is CASSVPSRAGGDYNEQFF.

DNA of the CDR3: TGTGCCAGTAGTGAACAGGGTAATCAGCCCCAGCATTTT. Its protein is CASSEQGNQPQHF. The V and J genes are TRBV19 and TRBJ1-5, with D perhaps TRBD1 (6 bases). Germline V gene lookup returns CDR1 LNHDA and CDR2 SQIVND (reference sequence). CDR3 length: 13 amino acids. Trimming shortened V by 5 bases and J by 4 bases, and 9 bases separated the two germline ends.

The rearrangement uses TRBV9 and TRBJ1-1; D is unclear. This CDR3 spans 13 amino acids. V lost 7 bases and J lost 3, with 13 bases in between. Looked up from germline, CDR1 is SGDLS and CDR2 is YYNGEE. This CDR3 is CASAAWRDTEAFF. The CDR3 bases are TGTGCCAGCGCAGCCTGGAGGGACACTGAAGCTTTCTTT.

This chain uses TRBV5-1 with TRBJ1-5, with unresolved D. The germline gives CDR1 SGHRS, CDR2 YFSETQ. The CDR3 length is 11 residues. The germline V and J ends were trimmed by 4 bases and 13 bases, with 12 bases remaining between them. The CDR3 loop reads CASSPGLPQHF. In DNA, the CDR3 is TGCGCCAGCAGCCCCGGACTCCCGCAGCATTTT.

As DNA, the CDR3 is TGCAGCGTTGAAGATTGGGACAGATACAATGAGCAGTTCTTC. As protein: CSVEDWDRYNEQFF. This chain connects TRBV29-1 to TRBJ2-1; 7 positions agree with TRBD1. The V and J ends lost 0 bases and 4 bases, in that order; junction bases with no gene match: 3. Germline V gene lookup returns CDR1 SQVTM and CDR2 ANQGSEA. This CDR3 region has 14 residues.

The rearrangement joins TRBV4-2 to TRBJ2-2; D not resolved. This CDR3 contains 16 residues. V was shortened by 0 bases and J by 2 bases, with 10 bases between the two germline ends. In germline, CDR1 is LGHNA, CDR2 YNFKEQ. CDR3 region: CASSQDRYDNTGELFF. The CDR3 DNA reads TGTGCCAGCAGCCAAGATCGCTACGATAACACCGGGGAGCTGTTTTTT.

The CDR3 protein is CASSSGLAGEQYF. The CDR3 nucleotides read TGTGCCAGCTCGTCCGGACTAGCGGGCGAGCAGTACTTC. This rearrangement joins TRBV18 to TRBJ2-7; 11 nucleotides align to TRBD2. V gave up 6 bases and J gave up 6 bases; unmatched junction bases: 4. This CDR3 has 13 residues. Germline V gene lookup returns CDR1 KGHSH and CDR2 LQKENI.

V gene TRBV2 combines with J gene TRBJ1-4; D is perhaps TRBD1 (5 bases). The CDR3 is 15 amino acids. Trimming stripped 5 bases from V and 0 bases from J, with 10 bases between. Germline CDR1 and CDR2: SNHLY and FYNNEI. This chain's CDR3 is CASSPRQSTNEKLFF. The CDR3 DNA follows: TGTGCCAGCAGTCCGAGACAGTCAACTAATGAAAAACTGTTTTTT.